This T cell receptor beta chain is drawn from a study of blood T cell repertoires in COVID-19. In the study overall: The cDNA or gDNA used as material had been derived from T cells, B-cell-depleted T cells, or PBMCs.

Original data processing: From reference gene primer amplification, estimates of nucleated cell counts were derived. The table came from immunoSEQ multiplex PCR; TCRdb's copy has only in-frame clones and leaves some out. The V and J calls and clone size were taken over from that table, and D and trimming were inferred from the DNA. The profile shows 52,000 or so clones, about 81% of them singletons. The germline CDR1 and CDR2 sequences are SGHTA and FQGNSA. The CDR3 consists of 16 residues. V lost 3 bases, J lost 2 bases, and 10 bases stayed unmatched. The V call is TRBV7-2, the J call TRBJ2-7, with 7 positions matching TRBD1. The sequenced sample was peripheral blood. The clonotype was recovered from a man in his 70s with active COVID-19. CDR3: CASSFEAGTATYEQYF. The CDR3 DNA follows: TGTGCCAGCAGCTTCGAAGCCGGGACAGCTACCTACGAGCAGTACTTC.